These T cell receptor beta chains were read from a single sample in a study of T cell changes during pregnancy in multiple sclerosis. Using immunoSEQ multiplex PCR, the repertoire was profiled, and TCRdb retains in-frame clones only, with some absent. The sample contains about 98,000 clones, 92% of which appear only once. This specimen was peripheral blood, taken after pregnancy. These TCRs come from a female donor in good health, enrolled as a control in a pregnancy study. CDR3s leave out the opening cysteine and the closing phenylalanine or tryptophan.

v_call cdr3_length cdr3_aa
TRBV27 12 ATSRDNSGETQY
TRBV7-3 12 ASSHGTANSPLH
TRBV15 18 ATSKGGLADFISYTDTQY
TRBV14 13 ASSQDAGRENIQY
TRBV5-4 13 ASSLGGGRSYEQY
TRBV5-4 10 ASSSEQETQY
TRBV7-8 14 ASSPPSGGLYNEQF
TRBV6-5 12 ASKGGREAGELF
TRBV7-7 13 ASSLRDRDFATQY
TRBV6-1 15 ASSEYLRGIRPYGYT
TRBV28 10 ASRQVNQPQH
TRBV5-1 12 ASSVGTALNEQY
TRBV4-2 14 ASSQGQAGAQETQY
TRBV6-6 14 ASYLLGQGIHNEQF
TRBV9 14 ASSQGSGTGTDTQY
TRBV11-3 11 ASSLAQGNEQF
TRBV27 10 ASSSGAGELF
TRBV11-1 10 ASSPPNREQY
TRBV7-2 13 ASSPPGTRYNEQF
TRBV7-9 11 ASSLAGSNIQY
TRBV19 11 ASSVGSADTQY
TRBV27 13 ASTRTSGRRSTQY
TRBV19 11 ASLGGRYTEAF
TRBV6-5 12 ASRDTYSGNTIY
TRBV2 12 ASSLGSSGRALF
TRBV28 13 ASSLLAGVFYEQY
TRBV6-5 13 ASSYAGFGTDTQY
TRBV29-1 10 SALSRQETQY
TRBV29-1 12 SVGWGDSWFEQY
TRBV4-1 11 ASSHGSEEKLF
TRBV10-3 12 AISPGTGNTEAF
TRBV4-1 14 ASSLTPFDSSYEQY
TRBV5-4 13 ASSPPGQGSEKLF
TRBV6-1 15 ASSENLAGGLQETQY
TRBV19 14 ASSYGTGAAGNTIY
TRBV15 19 ATSRGLILSSAPSSYNEQF
TRBV18 15 ASSPYDPTTTNEKLF
TRBV19 12 ASTSQGNLYEQY
TRBV27 10 ASRRGVNEQF
TRBV2 15 ASSAIRGHLSGNTIY
TRBV9 12 ASSVGDNSYEQY
TRBV19 13 ASSRQGSSYNEQF
TRBV9 11 ASEAVSTDTQY
TRBV25-1 12 ASSESGGRYGYT
TRBV28 12 ASSLRDSSYEQY
TRBV27 11 ASSLWTDGEQF